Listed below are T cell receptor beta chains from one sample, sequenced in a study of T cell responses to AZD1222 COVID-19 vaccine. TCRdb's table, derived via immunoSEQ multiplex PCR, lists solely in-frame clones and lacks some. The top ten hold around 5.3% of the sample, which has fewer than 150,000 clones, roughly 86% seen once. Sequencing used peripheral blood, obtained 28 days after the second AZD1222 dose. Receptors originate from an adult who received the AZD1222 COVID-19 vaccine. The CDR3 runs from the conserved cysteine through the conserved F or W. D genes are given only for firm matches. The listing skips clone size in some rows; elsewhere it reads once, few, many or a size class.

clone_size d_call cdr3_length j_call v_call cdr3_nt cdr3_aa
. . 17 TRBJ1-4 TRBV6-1 TGTGCCAGCAGTGAAAATGGCAGCCCGACAACTAATGAAAAACTGTTTTTT CASSENGSPTTNEKLFF
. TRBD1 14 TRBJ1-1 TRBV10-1 TGCGCCAGCAGCGCGACAGGGCGAATCTCTGAAGCTTTCTTT CASSATGRISEAFF
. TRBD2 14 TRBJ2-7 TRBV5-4 TGTGCCAGCAGCTCCTCCCGGGGGGGGTACGAGCAGTACTTC CASSSSRGGYEQYF
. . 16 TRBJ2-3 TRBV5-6 TGTGCCAGCAGCCCGTGGGCAAAACAGGGTGTAGATACGCAGTATTTT CASSPWAKQGVDTQYF
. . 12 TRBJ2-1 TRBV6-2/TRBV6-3 TGTGCCAGCAGTCGACTAGTAGGTGAGCAGTTCTTC CASSRLVGEQFF
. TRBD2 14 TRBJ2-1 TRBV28 TGTGCCAGCAGTCCCGGGACTAACTACAATGAGCAGTTCTTC CASSPGTNYNEQFF
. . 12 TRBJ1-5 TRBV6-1 TGTGCCAGCAGTGAGGGTTATGGGCCCCAGCATTTT CASSEGYGPQHF
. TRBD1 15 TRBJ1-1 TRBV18 TGTGCCAGCTCATCCCGGGACAGGGGCGGTGGTGAAGCTTTCTTT CASSSRDRGGGEAFF
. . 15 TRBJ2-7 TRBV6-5 TGTGCCAGCAGGCCCTTCCGGGACGGATCCTACGAGCAGTACTTC CASRPFRDGSYEQYF
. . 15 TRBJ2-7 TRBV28 TGTGCCAGCAGTTTCATCTGGGGGCCCATATACGAGCAGTACTTC CASSFIWGPIYEQYF
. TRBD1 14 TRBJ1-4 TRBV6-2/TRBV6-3 TGTGCCAGCAGTCGGACAGGGGTAAATGAAAAACTGTTTTTT CASSRTGVNEKLFF
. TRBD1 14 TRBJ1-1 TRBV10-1 TGCGCCAGCAGGCAAGACAGGGTCGGGACTGAAGCTTTCTTT CASRQDRVGTEAFF
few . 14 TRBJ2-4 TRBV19 TGTGCCAGTAACCCACAGTTGGATCGGAACATTCAGTACTTC CASNPQLDRNIQYF
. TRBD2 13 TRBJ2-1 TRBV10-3 TGTGCCATCAGTGAGGCTAGCGGGAGTGGTAAGTTCTTC CAISEASGSGKFF
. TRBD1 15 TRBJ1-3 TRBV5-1 TGCGCCAGCAGCGCCAGGACAGGGACAGGAAACACCATATATTTT CASSARTGTGNTIYF
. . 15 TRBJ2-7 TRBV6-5 TGTGCCAGCAAGAGGAGTACAGGGAGCTCCTACGAGCAGTACTTC CASKRSTGSSYEQYF
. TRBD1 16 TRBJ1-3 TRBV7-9 TGTGCCAGCGACCAACAGGGGGCGATTTCGGGAAACACCATATATTTT CASDQQGAISGNTIYF
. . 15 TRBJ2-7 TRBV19 TGTGCCAGTAGTATAGGGGACCACCGCTCCTACGAGCAGTACTTC CASSIGDHRSYEQYF
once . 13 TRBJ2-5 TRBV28 TGTGCCAGCACTCAGCCGTACCAAGAGACCCAGTACTTC CASTQPYQETQYF
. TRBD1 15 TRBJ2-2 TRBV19 TGTGCCAGTACTGAAACAGGGGCCCTCACCGGGGAGCTGTTTTTT CASTETGALTGELFF
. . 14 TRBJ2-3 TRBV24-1 TGTGCCACCAGTGACTCTGACAGCACAGATACGCAGTATTTT CATSDSDSTDTQYF
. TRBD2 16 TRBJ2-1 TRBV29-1 TGCAGCGTTGATTTTTGGCTCAGGCGGGAGGCGAATGAGCAGTTCTTC CSVDFWLRREANEQFF
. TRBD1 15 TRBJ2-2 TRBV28 TGTGCCAGCAGCCTCGGACAGGCGAACACCGGGGAGCTGTTTTTT CASSLGQANTGELFF
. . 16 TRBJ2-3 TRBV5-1 TGCGCCAGCAGCTCGGGAGAAATCTCAGTCACAGATACGCAGTATTTT CASSSGEISVTDTQYF
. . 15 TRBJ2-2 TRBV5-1 TGCGCCAGCAGCCAACAGACAGGGAACACCGGGGAGCTGTTTTTT CASSQQTGNTGELFF
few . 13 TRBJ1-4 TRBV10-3 TGTGCCATCAGTGATGGCAGGGGAGAAAAACTGTTTTTT CAISDGRGEKLFF
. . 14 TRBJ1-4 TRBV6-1 TGTGCCAGCAGTGAATCTTGGACTAATGAAAAACTGTTTTTT CASSESWTNEKLFF
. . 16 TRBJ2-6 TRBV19 TGTGCCAGTAGTATAAGTGCAGGCTCTGGGGCCAACGTCCTGACTTTC CASSISAGSGANVLTF
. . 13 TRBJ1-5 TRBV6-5 TGTGCCAGCAACCGAGCCAGGGATCAGCCCCAGCATTTT CASNRARDQPQHF
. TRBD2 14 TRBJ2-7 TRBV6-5 TGTGCCAGCAGCGTAGCGGGAGGTTCCTACGAGCAGTACTTC CASSVAGGSYEQYF
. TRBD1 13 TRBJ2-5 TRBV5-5 TGTGCCAGCAGCTGGACAGGACAAGAGACCCAGTACTTC CASSWTGQETQYF
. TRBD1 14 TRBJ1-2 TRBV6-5 TGTGCCAGCAGACAGACAGGGTATAACTATGGCTACACCTTC CASRQTGYNYGYTF
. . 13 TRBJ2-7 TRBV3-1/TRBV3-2 TGTGCCAGCAGCCAGACTCCGAACTACGAGCAGTACTTC CASSQTPNYEQYF
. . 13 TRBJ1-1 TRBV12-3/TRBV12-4 TGTGCCAGCATTTCGGGGGGGTACACTGAAGCTTTCTTT CASISGGYTEAFF
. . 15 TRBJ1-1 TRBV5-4 TGTGCCAGCAGCTTAGGGGGGCACGGGAACACTGAAGCTTTCTTT CASSLGGHGNTEAFF
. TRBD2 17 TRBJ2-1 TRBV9 TGTGCCAGCAGCCTCTGGACTAGCGGGAGCTCCTACAATGAGCAGTTCTTC CASSLWTSGSSYNEQFF
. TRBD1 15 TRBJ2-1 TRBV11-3 TGTGCCAGCAGCTTGCTTACAGGGGGCTACAATGAGCAGTTCTTC CASSLLTGGYNEQFF
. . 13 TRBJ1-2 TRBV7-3 TGTGCCAGCAGCTTAGGCAGGGGAGCAGGCTACACCTTC CASSLGRGAGYTF
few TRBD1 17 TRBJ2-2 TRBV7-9 TGTGCCAGCAGGGGCAGTCCCCGACAGGGGGCCGCCGGGGAGCTGTTTTTT CASRGSPRQGAAGELFF
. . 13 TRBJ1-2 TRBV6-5 TGTGCCAGCGGAAACCGGGACATCTATGGCTACACCTTC CASGNRDIYGYTF
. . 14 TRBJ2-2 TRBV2 TGTGCCAGCAGTGAAGACCTGGGGACCGGGGAGCTGTTTTTT CASSEDLGTGELFF
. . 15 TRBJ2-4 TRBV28 TGTGCCAGCAGTTTTATCCCAAACCCCCTAGGGGGGAAATACTTC CASSFIPNPLGGKYF
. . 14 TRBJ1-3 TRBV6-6 TGTGCCAGCAGTTCCGGGACACAGGGAAACACCATATATTTT CASSSGTQGNTIYF
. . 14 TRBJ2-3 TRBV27 TGTGCCAGCAGTTCCCCCGTTAGCACAGATACGCAGTATTTT CASSSPVSTDTQYF
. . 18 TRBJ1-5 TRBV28 TGTGCCAGCAGTTTGCCCCTTACCGGGGTTTCTAGCAATCAGCCCCAGCATTTT CASSLPLTGVSSNQPQHF
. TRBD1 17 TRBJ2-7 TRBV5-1 TGCGCCAGCAGCTTGGCCGCAGGACAGGGGGCTTCCTACGAGCAGTACTTC CASSLAAGQGASYEQYF
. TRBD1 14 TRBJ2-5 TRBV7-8 TGTGCCAGCAGCTACGGACAGGGCGGAGAGACCCAGTACTTC CASSYGQGGETQYF
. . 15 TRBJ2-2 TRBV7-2 TGTGCCAGCAGCCAAATGGGGTCTAGGGCCGGGGAGCTGTTTTTT CASSQMGSRAGELFF
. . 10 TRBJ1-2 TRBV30 TGTGCCTTCGAGGGCTATGGCTACACCTTC CAFEGYGYTF
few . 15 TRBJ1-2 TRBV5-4 TGTGCCAGCAGCGTCGCACGGGGGCAGGGCTATGGCTACACCTTC CASSVARGQGYGYTF
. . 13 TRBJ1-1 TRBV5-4 TGTGCCAGCAGCACCCGTCCGGGTTCTGAAGCTTTCTTT CASSTRPGSEAFF